This T cell receptor (beta chain) was sequenced during a study of CD8 T cells in ankylosing spondylitis. Per germline, CDR1 MNHEY and CDR2 SMNVEV (reference sequence). V shed 3 bases and J 8 bases; nucleotides not matched to a gene: 8. The CDR3 is 15 residues long. 5'-RACE, quantitative and with molecular barcodes, yielded the TCR beta libraries. MiXCR, applied by TCRdb to the 5' RACE reads, yields one record per CDR3 protein. The repertoire consists of fewer than 200,000 distinct CDR3 sequences, with 18% occurring once and the leading ten covering around 4.1%. Study-wide points: Disease-associated clonotypes exhibited CD8+ identity and were relatively infrequent in peripheral blood.

This clonotype came up many times. The antigen is undetermined. The chain carries TRBV27 and TRBJ2-1; 9 bases agree with TRBD2. The sequence derives from a male donor under 30 with ankylosing spondylitis or in good health (not recorded which). Sequencing was performed on blood, either unsorted or a sorted T cell fraction (not recorded which). This chain's CDR3 is CASSLSPGTSYEQFF. Here the CDR3 DNA reads TGTGCCAGCAGTTTGTCCCCGGGGACTAGCTATGAGCAGTTCTTC.